Listed below are T cell receptor beta chains from one sample, sequenced in a study of T cells in Graves' hyperthyroidism and ophthalmopathy. Using its own MiXCR run on the multiplex PCR reads, TCRdb lists one record per CDR3 protein. The sample carries 330,000 or so distinct CDR3 sequences, roughly a fifth recorded once. Sample: blood. These receptors originate from a man aged 45-65 years with Graves' ophthalmopathy. Each CDR3 is given with its conserved first and last residue. A D gene is named only where the DNA matches it firmly. The listing skips clone size in some rows; elsewhere it reads once, few, many or a size class.

V gene	D gene	J gene	clone size	CDR3 protein	CDR3 DNA
TRBV6-5	-	TRBJ2-3	-	CASSSRTENKRVTQYF	TGTGCCAGCAGTTCACGGACGGAGAATAAACGCGTTACGCAGTATTTT
TRBV11-1	-	TRBJ2-3	many	CASSSRGLSVSATDTQYF	TGTGCCAGCAGCTCTAGGGGACTTTCGGTATCGGCCACAGATACGCAGTATTTT
TRBV7-6	-	TRBJ2-1	many	CASSSIRGRSGNEQFF	TGTGCCAGCAGCTCGATCCGCGGTAGGTCCGGGAATGAGCAGTTCTTC
TRBV20-1	TRBD1	TRBJ2-3	many	CSARGTGTTDTQYF	TGCAGTGCTAGAGGGACAGGAACGACAGATACGCAGTATTTT
TRBV27	TRBD2	TRBJ2-1	-	CASSTRTSGPYNEQFF	TGTGCCAGCAGTACCCGGACTAGCGGACCATACAATGAGCAGTTCTTC
TRBV13	-	TRBJ1-5	-	CASSDSERRIQHF	TGTGCCAGCAGTGACTCAGAGAGAAGGATCCAGCATTTT
TRBV3-1	-	TRBJ2-7	many	CASSQVRYEQYF	TGTGCCAGCAGCCAAGTGCGGTACGAGCAGTACTTC
TRBV20-1	TRBD1	TRBJ2-7	few	CSASGTGGSYEQYF	TGCAGTGCTAGTGGGACAGGGGGGTCCTACGAGCAGTACTTC
TRBV2	TRBD1	TRBJ1-5	-	CASSVQQGAGQPQHF	TGTGCCAGCAGTGTACAACAGGGGGCGGGTCAGCCCCAGCATTTT
TRBV11-1	-	TRBJ2-1	many	CASSLRETGLHNEQFF	TGTGCCAGCAGCTTACGAGAGACAGGTCTCCACAATGAGCAGTTCTTC
TRBV7-2	-	TRBJ2-2	many	CASSLVAGNTGELFF	TGTGCCAGCAGCTTGGTGGCAGGGAACACCGGGGAGCTGTTTTTT
TRBV10-3	-	TRBJ1-2	few	CAISDPGQSYTF	TGTGCCATCAGTGATCCGGGACAAAGCTACACCTTC
TRBV27	-	TRBJ2-2	few	CASSASEGRTGELFF	TGTGCCAGCAGTGCCTCGGAGGGTCGGACCGGGGAGCTGTTTTTT
TRBV11-2	-	TRBJ2-1	-	CASSLSRGGHNEQFF	TGTGCCAGCAGCTTATCGAGGGGGGGCCACAATGAGCAGTTCTTC
TRBV6-2/TRBV6-3	TRBD1	TRBJ1-5	many	CARDRDLYSNQPQHF	TGTGCCAGGGACAGGGACCTGTATAGCAATCAGCCCCAGCATTTT
TRBV15	TRBD1	TRBJ2-2	few	CATSRGGQGSAGELFF	TGTGCCACCAGCAGAGGAGGACAGGGCTCCGCCGGGGAGCTGTTTTTT
TRBV20-1	-	TRBJ2-1	many	CSAGRQWGPNEQFF	TGCAGTGCTGGACGACAATGGGGACCCAATGAGCAGTTCTTC
TRBV20-1	-	TRBJ2-5	many	CSASPERRETQYF	TGCAGTGCTAGCCCCGAGCGCAGGGAGACCCAGTACTTC
TRBV5-1	-	TRBJ1-1	few	CASSLLGPGESEAFF	TGCGCCAGCAGCTTGCTTGGCCCCGGTGAATCTGAAGCTTTCTTT
TRBV12-3/TRBV12-4	TRBD1	TRBJ1-6	many	CASRDSNENSPLHF	TGTGCCAGCCGGGACAGCAACGAAAATTCACCCCTCCACTTT
TRBV30	-	TRBJ2-1	-	CALGKNEQFF	TGTGCCCTAGGAAAAAATGAGCAGTTCTTC
TRBV11-1	-	TRBJ1-4	many	CASSPTGTGNEKLFF	TGTGCCAGCAGCCCTACCGGGACGGGGAATGAAAAACTGTTTTTT